Here is one T cell receptor (beta chain) with its context. Here immunoSEQ multiplex PCR was the method, and the copy in TCRdb shows in-frame clones only, minus some. This sample has hundreds of thousands of clones, with more than 85% found just once. This record comes from a study of blood T cell repertoires in COVID-19. Whole-study context: COVID-19 samples, acute and convalescent, were from the United States, Italy and Spain.

Trimming removed 3 bases at V and 4 bases at J, with 15 bases between. CDR3 length: 15 amino acids. From germline, CDR1 is LNHDA and CDR2 SQIVND (reference sequence). Source material: peripheral blood. The rearrangement uses TRBV19 and TRBJ1-1; D perhaps matches TRBD1 (6 bases). The TCR originated in a man in his forties with acute or convalescent COVID-19. The CDR3 sequence is CASSILTGSVTEAFF. In DNA, the CDR3 is TGTGCCAGTAGTATTCTCACAGGGTCGGTCACTGAAGCTTTCTTT.